These T cell receptor beta chains were read from a single sample in a study of T cells in Graves' hyperthyroidism and ophthalmopathy. MiXCR, applied by TCRdb to the multiplex PCR reads, yields one record per CDR3 protein. The sample yields approximately 600,000 distinct CDR3 sequences, 13% to 15% seen once. The material sequenced was blood. These TCRs come from a woman in her late teens or twenties with Graves' ophthalmopathy. Each CDR3 is given with its conserved first and last residue. The D gene is left open where the match is weak. Size is stated for part of the rows, as once, few or many counts, or as a class when the clone is expanded.

10 TRBJ1-4 few TRBV20-1 . TGCAGTGCTAGAGGAGTAAAACTGTTTTTT CSARGVKLFF
15 TRBJ1-4 many TRBV7-2 . TGTGCCAGCAGCTTAGGCCAGGCAACTAATGAAAAACTGTTTTTT CASSLGQATNEKLFF
12 TRBJ2-7 many TRBV28 . TGTGCCAGCAGCCCCCTGGGTGCCGAGCAGTACTTC CASSPLGAEQYF
14 TRBJ1-4 . TRBV27 . TGTGCCAGCAGTTTCAGCTACACTAATGAAAAACTGTTTTTT CASSFSYTNEKLFF
15 TRBJ2-7 many TRBV2 TRBD2 TGTGCCAGCAGTGTGATGTCTAGCGGGAGGGGCGAGCAGTACTTC CASSVMSSGRGEQYF
12 TRBJ2-1 many TRBV5-1 . TGCGCCAGCAGCTTGCCCGGGGATGAGCAGTTCTTC CASSLPGDEQFF
20 TRBJ2-5 many TRBV2 TRBD1 TGTGCCAGCAGCGCCGGGGACAGGGGGCGGATAAGGGTGCACCAAGAGACCCAGTACTTC CASSAGDRGRIRVHQETQYF
19 TRBJ2-1 many TRBV3-1 TRBD2 TGTGCCAGCAGCTCGCTCAGGGCATCTAGCGGGATAGGCCTTTCGGAGCAGTTCTTC CASSSLRASSGIGLSEQFF
16 TRBJ2-3 . TRBV4-3 TRBD2 TGCGCCAGCAGCCAAGTTCTAGCGGGAGGGCCAGATACGCAGTATTTT CASSQVLAGGPDTQYF
12 TRBJ1-2 many TRBV7-9 . TGTGCCAGCAGCCCTTCAGGGTATGGCTACACCTTC CASSPSGYGYTF
12 TRBJ1-3 few TRBV30 . TGTGCCTGGGGGACGCCTGGAAACACCATATATTTT CAWGTPGNTIYF
14 TRBJ1-4 few TRBV5-8 TRBD1 TGTGCCAGCAGCTTGGCGGGACAGGGTGAAAAACTGTTTTTT CASSLAGQGEKLFF
14 TRBJ2-1 many TRBV29-1 TRBD2 TGCAGCGTTGACTCTAGCGGGGCGAACAATGAGCAGTTCTTC CSVDSSGANNEQFF
11 TRBJ1-1 many TRBV28 . TGTGCCAGCAGTTTTAAGAAGGAAGCTTTCTTT CASSFKKEAFF
16 TRBJ2-3 . TRBV4-3 . TGCGCCAGCAGCCAAGACCCAGGCCCTAGCACAGATACGCAGTATTTT CASSQDPGPSTDTQYF
15 TRBJ1-5 many TRBV6-1 . TGTGCCAGCAGTGAAGGCAGGGCGGGCAATCAGCCCCAGCATTTT CASSEGRAGNQPQHF
15 TRBJ2-7 few TRBV13 . TGTGCCAGCAGCTTAGAGGGGATAGGGATCTACGAGCAGTACTTC CASSLEGIGIYEQYF
17 TRBJ1-1 . TRBV9 TRBD1 TGTGCCAGCAGCCCAGACAGGGGGCGAATAAGGGACACTGAAGCTTTCTTT CASSPDRGRIRDTEAFF
16 TRBJ1-1 many TRBV6-1 TRBD1 TGTGCCAGCAGTGATCGACAGGGCGCCGTTAACACTGAAGCTTTCTTT CASSDRQGAVNTEAFF
15 TRBJ2-5 . TRBV24-1 TRBD2 TGTGCCACCAGTGGAAGGGAGGGGTCCCAAGAGACCCAGTACTTC CATSGREGSQETQYF
14 TRBJ2-3 many TRBV20-1 TRBD1 TGCAGTGCTAGTAGGGGGCCTGGCACAGATACGCAGTATTTT CSASRGPGTDTQYF
15 TRBJ1-5 many TRBV3-1 . TGTGCCAGCAGCCAAGGGGGGGCGGGCAATCAGCCCCAGCATTTT CASSQGGAGNQPQHF
15 TRBJ1-1 many TRBV12-3/TRBV12-4 . TGTGCCAGCAGTAGGTCTAGGTCCCCCGGCACTGAAGCTTTCTTT CASSRSRSPGTEAFF
17 TRBJ1-3 . TRBV3-2 . TGTGCCAGCAGCCAAGATCATGGGGGGCCCTCTGGAAACACCATATATTTT CASSQDHGGPSGNTIYF
13 TRBJ2-5 many TRBV10-3 TRBD2 TGTGCCATCAGTCTGGGGGGGGGAGAGACCCAGTACTTC CAISLGGGETQYF
15 TRBJ2-1 . TRBV19 TRBD2 TGTGCCAGTAGAGGGGCAGCGGGAGTCAACAATGAGCAGTTCTTC CASRGAAGVNNEQFF
16 TRBJ2-1 many TRBV24-1 . TGTGCCACCAGTGATTCGAGGGGGAGCTCCTACAATGAGCAGTTCTTC CATSDSRGSSYNEQFF
17 TRBJ2-2 many TRBV7-2 TRBD2 TGTGCCAGCAGCTTAGCGAAGTGGGGGAGGGAGTTCGGGGAGCTGTTTTTT CASSLAKWGREFGELFF
17 TRBJ2-2 few TRBV7-9 TRBD2 TGTGCCAGCAGCTCCCCGGGCACTAGCGGGAACACCGGGGAGCTGTTTTTT CASSSPGTSGNTGELFF
14 TRBJ1-2 many TRBV27 . TGTGCCAGCAGTTTCGGGGGCTCCCCGCGGGGCTACACCTTC CASSFGGSPRGYTF
17 TRBJ1-6 . TRBV19 TRBD1 TGTGCCAGTCGAGATGGGGTCACAGGGGTTGGTAATTCACCCCTCCACTTT CASRDGVTGVGNSPLHF
15 TRBJ1-6 . TRBV7-9 TRBD1 TGTGCCAGCAGCTTAGTTCGGACAGGGCAATCACCCCTCCACTTT CASSLVRTGQSPLHF
13 TRBJ1-1 many TRBV5-8 . TGTGCCAGCAGCTTGGGACAGCCCACTGAAGCTTTCTTT CASSLGQPTEAFF
13 TRBJ1-5 few TRBV12-3/TRBV12-4 . TGTGCCAGCAGTTTAGCCAACGTTCGCGCCCAGCATTTT CASSLANVRAQHF
14 TRBJ2-1 few TRBV9 TRBD2 TGTGCCAGCAGCCCCGCTAGCGGGGACAATGAGCAGTTCTTC CASSPASGDNEQFF
14 TRBJ2-1 many TRBV28 TRBD2 TGTGCCAGCACTCTAGCGGGACTTGCGCTTGAGCAGTTCTTC CASTLAGLALEQFF
15 TRBJ2-7 . TRBV6-1 TRBD2 TGTGCCAGCAGTTCCCGGACTAGCGGATACTACGAGCAGTACTTC CASSSRTSGYYEQYF
18 TRBJ1-6 . TRBV14 TRBD1 TGTGCCAGCAGCCACATGGGAGGACAGGGCTACTATAATTCACCCCTCCACTTT CASSHMGGQGYYNSPLHF
15 TRBJ2-5 few TRBV3-1 TRBD2 TGTGCCAGCAGCCAAGACCTAGCGGGAGCGGAGACCCAGTACTTC CASSQDLAGAETQYF
14 TRBJ2-7 many TRBV7-9 . TGTGCCAGCAGCTGGCCCCGGTTCTCCTACGAGCAGTACTTC CASSWPRFSYEQYF
10 TRBJ2-7 many TRBV28 . TGTGCCAGCAGTCTCTACGAGCAGTACTTC CASSLYEQYF
15 TRBJ1-1 few TRBV2 . TGTGCCAGCAGCCGTCGGGTGACGGTGGGGACTGAAGCTTTCTTT CASSRRVTVGTEAFF
20 TRBJ2-5 few TRBV5-4 TRBD2 TGTGCCAGCAGTGCGCCCGGGACTAGCGGATCCGGACCATTTCACGAGACCCAGTACTTC CASSAPGTSGSGPFHETQYF
14 TRBJ2-2 few TRBV29-1 TRBD2 TGCAGCGTTGTTGGCGGGAGCGGCACCGGGGAGCTGTTTTTT CSVVGGSGTGELFF
16 TRBJ1-5 . TRBV5-6 TRBD1 TGTGCCAGCAGCTTTGGACAGGGGCTTGGCAATCAGCCCCAGCATTTT CASSFGQGLGNQPQHF